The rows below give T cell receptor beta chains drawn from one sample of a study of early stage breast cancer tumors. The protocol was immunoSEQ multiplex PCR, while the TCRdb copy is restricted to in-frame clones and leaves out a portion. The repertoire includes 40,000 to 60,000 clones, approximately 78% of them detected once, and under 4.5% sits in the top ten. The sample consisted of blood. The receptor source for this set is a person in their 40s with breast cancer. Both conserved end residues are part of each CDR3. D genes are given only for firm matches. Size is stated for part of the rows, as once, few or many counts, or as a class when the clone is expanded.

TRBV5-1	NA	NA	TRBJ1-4	CASSFQGIDEKLFF	TGCGCCAGCAGCTTTCAAGGGATTGATGAAAAACTGTTTTTT
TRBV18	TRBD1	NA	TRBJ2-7	CASSSGEGAGEQYF	TGTGCCAGCTCAAGCGGAGAGGGGGCTGGCGAGCAGTACTTC
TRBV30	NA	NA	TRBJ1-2	CAWNWGIDGYTF	TGTGCCTGGAATTGGGGGATAGATGGCTACACCTTC
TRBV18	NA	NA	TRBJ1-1	CASSPQQVWGTEAFF	TGTGCCAGCTCACCACAACAGGTCTGGGGCACTGAAGCTTTCTTT
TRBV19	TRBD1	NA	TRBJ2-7	CASRPSGTVAYEQYF	TGTGCCAGTAGACCGTCCGGGACAGTAGCCTACGAGCAGTACTTC
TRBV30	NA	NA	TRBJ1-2	CAWSVPTQQNYGYTF	TGTGCCTGGAGTGTACCGACACAGCAGAACTATGGCTACACCTTC
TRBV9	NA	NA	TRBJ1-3	CASSGDGGAGNTIYF	TGTGCCAGCAGCGGGGACGGCGGCGCTGGAAACACCATATATTTT
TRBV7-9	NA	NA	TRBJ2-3	CASMAGTSTDTQYF	TGTGCCAGCATGGCGGGGACTAGCACAGATACGCAGTATTTT
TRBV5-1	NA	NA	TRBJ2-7	CASSLVTGESYEQYF	TGCGCCAGCAGCTTGGTGACGGGAGAGTCCTACGAGCAGTACTTC
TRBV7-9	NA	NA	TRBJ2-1	CASSRTLGLNNEQFF	TGTGCCAGCAGCCGCACCCTTGGACTCAACAATGAGCAGTTCTTC
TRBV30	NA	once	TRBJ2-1	CAWSPLDSYNEQFF	TGTGCCTGGAGTCCCTTGGACAGTTACAATGAGCAGTTCTTC
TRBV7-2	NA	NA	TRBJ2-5	CASSLASALQETQYF	TGTGCCAGCAGCTTAGCATCGGCTTTACAAGAGACCCAGTACTTC
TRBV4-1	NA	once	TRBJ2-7	CASSQGERVEEQYF	TGCGCCAGCAGCCAAGGGGAGAGGGTGGAGGAGCAGTACTTC
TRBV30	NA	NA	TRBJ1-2	CATFDSYGYTF	TGTGCCACGTTTGATTCGTATGGCTACACCTTC
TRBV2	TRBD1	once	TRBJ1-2	CASSEGQGAEYGYTF	TGTGCCAGCAGTGAAGGACAGGGGGCTGAGTATGGCTACACCTTC
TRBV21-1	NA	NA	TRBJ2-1	CASVRASGSRYNEQFF	TGTGCCAGCGTGCGGGCTAGCGGGAGCCGGTACAATGAGCAGTTCTTC
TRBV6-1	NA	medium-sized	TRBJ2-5	CASSGQAQETQYF	TGTGCCAGCAGTGGGCAGGCCCAAGAGACCCAGTACTTC
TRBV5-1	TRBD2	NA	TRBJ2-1	CASRTSGSSYNEQFF	TGCGCCAGCAGAACTAGCGGGAGCTCCTACAATGAGCAGTTCTTC
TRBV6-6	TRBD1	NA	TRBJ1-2	CASTSDRGPYGYTF	TGTGCCAGCACCTCGGACAGGGGGCCCTATGGCTACACCTTC
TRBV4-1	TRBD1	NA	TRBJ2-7	CASSRDRGTVYEQYF	TGCGCCAGCAGCCGAGACAGGGGGACGGTCTACGAGCAGTACTTC
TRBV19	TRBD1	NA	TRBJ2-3	CASSSPGTGVTDTQYF	TGTGCCAGTAGTTCCCCCGGGACAGGGGTCACAGATACGCAGTATTTT
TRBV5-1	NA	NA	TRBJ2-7	CASSSTSRQSTYEQYF	TGCGCCAGCAGCTCGACCTCACGACAGTCTACCTACGAGCAGTACTTC
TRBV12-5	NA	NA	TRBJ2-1	CASGPQGYNEQFF	TGTGCTAGTGGTCCCCAAGGCTACAATGAGCAGTTCTTC
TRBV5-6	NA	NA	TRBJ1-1	CASSLLGGVNTEAFF	TGTGCCAGCAGCTTGTTGGGAGGGGTGAACACTGAAGCTTTCTTT
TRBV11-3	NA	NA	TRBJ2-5	CASSPGGPFQETQYF	TGTGCCAGCAGCCCGGGGGGCCCCTTTCAAGAGACCCAGTACTTC